This is a list of T cell receptor beta chains from one sample in a study of OX40 agonist ivuxolimab in advanced cancers. The method was immunoSEQ multiplex PCR; TCRdb's version includes in-frame clones alone and lacks a portion of them. The table has fewer than 70,000 clones, approximately 87% seen once. The sample here was CD4+ or CD8+ T cells sorted from blood, taken in a trial of the OX40 agonist ivuxolimab. These receptors originate from an adult with an advanced solid tumor such as melanoma, head and neck, liver or kidney cancer. CDR3s include the opening cysteine and the closing phenylalanine or tryptophan. A D gene is named only where the DNA matches it firmly. The size field is filled for only some rows; it gives once, few, many or a size class.

CDR3	DNA	D	V	size	J
CASSLFQGGQETQYF	TGTGCCAGCAGCTTATTCCAGGGGGGGCAGGAGACCCAGTACTTC	.	TRBV11-3	few	TRBJ2-5
CASSLDVPYEQYF	TGCGCCAGCAGCTTGGACGTGCCCTACGAGCAGTACTTC	.	TRBV5-1	.	TRBJ2-7
CASSERTESNQPQHF	TGTGCCAGCAGCGAACGGACAGAATCTAATCAGCCCCAGCATTTT	.	TRBV5-6	.	TRBJ1-5
CASSEGQPQHF	TGTGCCAGCAGTGAGGGGCAGCCCCAGCATTTT	.	TRBV6-1	.	TRBJ1-5
CAWSVGGQYEQYF	TGTGCCTGGAGTGTTGGGGGGCAGTACGAGCAGTACTTC	.	TRBV30	.	TRBJ2-7
CASSHGTVNYGYTF	TGTGCCAGCAGCCATGGGACAGTTAACTATGGCTACACCTTC	TRBD1	TRBV7-2	once	TRBJ1-2
CASSLSDISGNTIYF	TGTGCCAGCAGTTTATCCGATATCTCTGGAAACACCATATATTTT	.	TRBV28	.	TRBJ1-3
CASSFSQYEQYF	TGTGCCAGCAGTTTCTCCCAGTACGAGCAGTACTTC	.	TRBV28	.	TRBJ2-7
CASSIDRGRGTEAFF	TGCGCCAGCAGCATCGACAGGGGGCGAGGCACTGAAGCTTTCTTT	TRBD1	TRBV5-1	.	TRBJ1-1
CASSPRGSGDNNEQFF	TGTGCCAGCAGCCCACGGGGGAGCGGAGACAACAATGAGCAGTTCTTC	.	TRBV5-4	.	TRBJ2-1
CASSLGPQETQYF	TGCGCCAGCAGCTTGGGTCCCCAAGAGACCCAGTACTTC	.	TRBV5-1	.	TRBJ2-5
CASSEAQGSEQYF	TGTGCCAGCAGTGAAGCCCAGGGGAGCGAGCAGTACTTC	.	TRBV6-1	few	TRBJ2-7
CASSPSSEGVEKLFF	TGCGCCAGCAGCCCCTCGTCAGAAGGGGTTGAAAAACTGTTTTTT	.	TRBV5-1	.	TRBJ1-4
CASSLVGQGNNYGYTF	TGTGCCAGCAGTTTAGTGGGACAGGGAAATAACTATGGCTACACCTTC	TRBD1	TRBV27	.	TRBJ1-2
CARRRGEGVIYEQYF	TGTGCCAGGCGACGCGGGGAGGGGGTAATCTACGAGCAGTACTTC	.	TRBV21-1	.	TRBJ2-7
CASTAGEVKTEAFF	TGTGCCAGCACCGCCGGGGAGGTTAAGACTGAAGCTTTCTTT	.	TRBV6-6	.	TRBJ1-1
CASSDRGSEKLFF	TGTGCCAGCAGCGACAGGGGGAGCGAAAAACTGTTTTTT	TRBD1	TRBV9	few	TRBJ1-4
CASSQDLGQGHGYTF	TGTGCCAGCAGCCAAGATCTCGGGCAGGGGCATGGCTACACCTTC	.	TRBV4-2	.	TRBJ1-2
CAISGSGGTGEQYF	TGTGCCATCAGTGGGTCCGGGGGGACCGGAGAGCAGTACTTC	TRBD2	TRBV10-3	.	TRBJ2-7
CASRTTLAGGQYEQYF	TGTGCCAGCAGGACAACCCTAGCGGGGGGGCAGTACGAGCAGTACTTC	TRBD2	TRBV6-6	.	TRBJ2-7
CATTGATNYGYTF	TGCGCCACAACAGGAGCAACTAACTATGGCTACACCTTC	.	TRBV10-1	.	TRBJ1-2
CATSGLAGAEPETQYF	TGTGCCACATCAGGACTAGCGGGAGCGGAGCCCGAGACCCAGTACTTC	TRBD2	TRBV27	.	TRBJ2-5
CASGLTLEQYF	TGTGCCAGCGGCTTGACCCTCGAGCAGTACTTC	.	TRBV28	.	TRBJ2-7
CASSEALGGLDSPLHF	TGTGCCAGCAGTGAAGCGCTAGGGGGCTTGGATTCACCCCTCCACTTT	TRBD1	TRBV2	once	TRBJ1-6
CASSAVGYGNTIYF	TGTGCCAGCAGCGCCGTCGGATATGGAAACACCATATATTTT	.	TRBV9	.	TRBJ1-3
CASSVGADSGNTIYF	TGTGCCAGCAGCGTAGGGGCGGACTCTGGAAACACCATATATTTT	.	TRBV9	many	TRBJ1-3
CASSLDTEAFF	TGTGCCAGCAGCTTAGACACTGAAGCTTTCTTT	.	TRBV13	.	TRBJ1-1
CASSPGVGTYSNQPQHF	TGTGCCAGCTCACCAGGGGTCGGGACATATAGCAATCAGCCCCAGCATTTT	.	TRBV18	.	TRBJ1-5
CASSLAEAYNEQFF	TGTGCCAGCAGCTTAGCAGAGGCCTACAATGAGCAGTTCTTC	.	TRBV7-2	once	TRBJ2-1
CASSFQGAGGETQYF	TGTGCCAGCAGCTTCCAGGGGGCTGGGGGAGAGACCCAGTACTTC	TRBD1	TRBV7-3	.	TRBJ2-5
CASSPHRTGGGGSSYEQYF	TGTGCCAGCAGCCCCCACCGGACAGGGGGCGGGGGAAGCTCCTACGAGCAGTACTTC	TRBD1	TRBV7-8	.	TRBJ2-7
CASSLGNSDYEQYF	TGTGCCAGCAGCTTGGGTAATAGCGACTACGAGCAGTACTTC	.	TRBV7-3	.	TRBJ2-7
CAISDGQVTDTQYF	TGTGCCATCAGTGACGGGCAGGTGACAGATACGCAGTATTTT	.	TRBV10-3	.	TRBJ2-3
CARSHRGTGELFF	TGTGCCAGAAGCCACCGGGGAACCGGGGAGCTGTTTTTT	.	TRBV5-3	.	TRBJ2-2
CASSLSPTLATVGELFF	TGTGCTAGCAGCTTATCCCCTACGCTAGCCACAGTCGGGGAGCTGTTTTTT	.	TRBV7-7	once	TRBJ2-2
CASSGQDRGLGEQFF	TGCGCCAGCAGCGGCCAGGACAGGGGGCTAGGTGAGCAGTTCTTC	TRBD1	TRBV5-1	.	TRBJ2-1
CASSFAGTLETQYF	TGTGCCAGCAGCTTCGCCGGGACTCTCGAGACCCAGTACTTC	.	TRBV7-2	.	TRBJ2-5
CASSPLAVNTEAFF	TGTGCCAGCAGTCCTCTGGCCGTGAACACTGAAGCTTTCTTT	.	TRBV6-1	.	TRBJ1-1
CASRTGQGLGYEQYF	TGTGCCAGTAGGACCGGACAGGGATTGGGCTACGAGCAGTACTTC	TRBD1	TRBV19	.	TRBJ2-7
CASSQGQGGTEAFF	TGTGCCAGCTCCCAGGGACAGGGTGGCACTGAAGCTTTCTTT	TRBD1	TRBV18	.	TRBJ1-1
CASSPLRDPGYTF	TGTGCCAGCAGCCCCCTTCGGGACCCAGGCTACACCTTC	.	TRBV7-2	few	TRBJ1-2
CASSLGQMNTEAFF	TGTGCCAGCAGCTTGGGACAGATGAACACTGAAGCTTTCTTT	.	TRBV5-8	.	TRBJ1-1
CASSLGSVETQYF	TGTGCCAGCAGCTTAGGTTCTGTAGAGACCCAGTACTTC	.	TRBV7-9	.	TRBJ2-5